In its sample, the clone carrying this T cell receptor beta chain was seen many times. Time point reported: longitudinal time-point 3. The source of the sample is a study of neurological immune-mediated disorders. TCRdb reanalysed the 5' RACE reads using MiXCR and keeps one entry per CDR3 protein. The sample shows approximately 80,000 distinct CDR3 sequences, 4.3% of them seen only once. The specimen was PBMCs. The TCR sequence derives from a woman aged 55-69 years with multiple sclerosis.

The CDR3 nucleotides read TGTGCCACCAGTGATCCCGTGGAGGGGTGGGGTGAGCAGTTCTTC. It yields the protein CATSDPVEGWGEQFF. This chain joins TRBV24-1 and TRBJ2-1, with a possible D match to TRBD2 (6 bases). The V and J ends lost 3 bases and 9 bases respectively, with 17 bases between them. The CDR3 has 15 amino acids. Germline-derived CDR1 and CDR2 are KGHDR and SFDVKD.